These 32 T cell receptor beta chains originate from one sample sequenced in a study of beta chain features in type 1 diabetes. Reverse transcribing all isolated RNA meant expressed TCRB transcripts were sequenced. This table comes from immunoSEQ multiplex PCR, and its TCRdb copy is limited to in-frame clones, with some not included. The data show 600,000 to 700,000 clones, roughly an eighth seen once. Antigen specificity for these receptors is unknown. General study results and limits: Shortening of TCRB CDR3s, moderate but significant, appeared in all four CD4+ subsets of Type 1 diabetes patients.

Sequenced input: naive CD4+ T cells from blood. The receptor set was obtained from a young man with type 1 diabetes.

The J gene is TRBJ1-2, the V gene TRBV7-3, with D maybe TRBD1 (5 bases). The CDR3 totals 13 residues. The V end was cut by 9 bases, the J end by 3 bases, with 14 bases between. Germline V gene data show CDR1 as SGHTA and CDR2 as FQGTGA. The chain's CDR3 is CASGTGTDYGYTF. The CDR3 nucleotides read TGTGCCAGTGGAACCGGGACGGACTATGGCTACACCTTC.

This clone was seen only a few times. The chain has TRBV6-5 and TRBJ2-7; D may be TRBD1 (5 bases). The CDR3 covers 15 residues. V was pared by 0 bases and J by 3 bases, with 12 bases between. Germline V gene lookup returns CDR1 MNHEY and CDR2 SVGAGI. Here the CDR3 reads CASSYSNSGIYEQYF. The DNA for the CDR3 is TGTGCCAGCAGTTACTCGAATTCAGGGATCTACGAGCAGTACTTC.

This clone was picked up a small number of times. Its ends do not fully match the called genes, so a read error is possible. J is TRBJ2-1 and V is TRBV7-7, with TRBD2 identical over 10 bases. Germline CDR1 SSHAT, CDR2 FNYEAQ (reference sequence). The CDR3 sequence is 17 residues long. The CDR3 DNA follows: TGTGCTAGCAGCTTGGGAGCGGGGGGGCTTCTGAGCAATGAGCAGTTCTTC. Amino acids: CASSLGAGGLLSNEQFF.

V is TRBV29-1 and J is TRBJ2-7, with 10 bases lining up with TRBD1. The CDR3 has 13 residues. With V trimmed by 7 bases and J by 6 bases, 9 bases remained unmatched. CDR1 is SQVTM, CDR2 ANQGSEA, per germline. In DNA, the CDR3 is TGCAGCGCCGTCGGGACAGGGGTGGCCGAGCAGTACTTC. It codes for CSAVGTGVAEQYF.

The chain is built from TRBV18 and TRBJ2-1; 8 bases are shared with TRBD1. Per the germline V gene, CDR1 is KGHSH and CDR2 is LQKENI. The CDR3 spans 14 residues. Germline trimming cut 3 bases from V and 7 bases from J; bases unmatched to any gene: 5. CDR3 protein: CASSPTGVGNEQFF. The CDR3 bases are TGTGCCAGCTCACCGACAGGGGTAGGAAATGAGCAGTTCTTC.

The chain couples TRBV5-1 to TRBJ2-1, with D unclear. The V and J ends lost 0 bases and 2 bases respectively, with 6 bases between them. The CDR3 runs to 14 residues. Germline assignment: CDR1 SGHRS and CDR2 YFSETQ. CDR3 residues: CASSLESAYNEQFF. For the CDR3, the DNA is TGCGCCAGCAGCTTGGAATCAGCCTACAATGAGCAGTTCTTC.

This clone was recorded a few times. The chain is built from TRBV25-1 and TRBJ2-3, with D unresolved. CDR3 length: 13 residues. The V end was cut by 1 base, the J end by 8 bases, with 10 bases between. Looked up from germline, CDR1 is MGHDK and CDR2 is SYGVNS. Here the CDR3 reads CASSELVTGTQYF. CDR3 bases: TGTGCCAGCAGTGAATTAGTGACGGGTACGCAGTATTTT.

This clone turned up a few times. This chain links TRBV4-2 with TRBJ2-1; unclear D gene. Germline CDR1 LGHNA, CDR2 YNFKEQ. V lost 8 bases, J lost 8 bases, and 19 bases lay in between. CDR3 length equals 14 residues. CDR3 sequence (DNA): TGTGCCAGCCGACCGGGTCCATCAGACTATGAGCAGTTCTTC. This translates into CASRPGPSDYEQFF.

This clone occurred a few times. This chain uses TRBV5-4 with TRBJ1-1; D gene uncertain. V lost 3 bases to trimming and J lost 2 bases, with 8 bases between them. Germline V lookup: CDR1 SGHNT, CDR2 YYREEE (reference sequence). This CDR3 spans 13 amino acids. This CDR3 is CASSYDGNTEAFF. The CDR3 region has the DNA TGTGCCAGCAGCTATGACGGTAACACTGAAGCTTTCTTT.

This clone was found a few times. The CDR3 bases are TGTGCCAGCAGCCAAGAACAGGCGCCCTCCTACGAGCAGTACTTC. This encodes CASSQEQAPSYEQYF. The gene calls are TRBV14 and TRBJ2-7, with D possibly TRBD1 on 5 matching bases. The CDR3 is 15 amino acids. Looked up from germline, CDR1 is SGHDN and CDR2 is FVKESK. The ends were cut back, 0 bases at V and 0 bases at J, with 9 bases in the middle.

The gene calls are TRBV23-1 and TRBJ2-7, with D tentatively TRBD2 (5 bases). TRBV23-1 counts as an open reading frame of uncertain function. V lost 4 bases, J lost 0 bases, and 19 bases lay in between. The CDR3 runs 17 residues. CDR3 protein: CASSLQEEARSSYEQYF. The DNA for the CDR3 is TGCGCCAGCAGTCTGCAAGAGGAGGCCAGGAGCTCCTACGAGCAGTACTTC.

This sequence joins TRBV5-1 and TRBJ2-1, with 11 bases fitting TRBD1. Trimming cost V 0 bases and J 9 bases; bases outside gene matches: 8. The CDR3 consists of 16 residues. From germline, CDR1 is SGHRS and CDR2 YFSETQ. For the CDR3, the DNA is TGCGCCAGCAGCTTGGGGACAGGGGGCCGGGGGAGTGAGCAGTTCTTC. Its protein product is CASSLGTGGRGSEQFF.

This clone was detected a few times. The CDR3 sequence is CASSLERSSTDTQYF. CDR3 in DNA: TGTGCCAGCAGCTTAGAGAGATCTAGCACAGATACGCAGTATTTT. The rearrangement uses TRBV7-2 and TRBJ2-3; D not certain. In germline, CDR1 is SGHTA, CDR2 FQGNSA. The V gene lost 1 base and the J gene lost 0 bases, with 8 bases spanning the gap. This CDR3 contains 15 residues.

This clone showed up just a few times. This sequence joins TRBV28 and TRBJ2-3, with 7 positions matching TRBD2. Trimming at V came to 5 bases and at J to 3 bases, leaving 11 bases not matched to a gene. The CDR3 length is 16 residues. Germline V lookup: CDR1 MDHEN, CDR2 SYDVKM. CDR3 sequence: CASSINRGAGTDTQYF. The CDR3, as DNA: TGTGCCAGCAGTATCAATAGGGGAGCGGGAACAGATACGCAGTATTTT.

The sample holds a few counts of this clone. The CDR3 nucleotides are TGCGCCAGCAGCTTGGATGAGGGGGAGACCCAGTACTTC. Its protein is CASSLDEGETQYF. The V gene is TRBV5-1, the J gene TRBJ2-5; D tentatively fits TRBD1 or TRBD2 (5 bases each). The germline V gene encodes CDR1 SGHRS and CDR2 YFSETQ. Deletions cut 0 bases from V and 5 bases from J, with 8 bases between. CDR3 length: 13 residues.

Only a few counts were recorded for this clone. The chain uses TRBV5-1 and TRBJ1-4, with D tentatively TRBD1 (6 bases). CDR1 is SGHRS, CDR2 YFSETQ, per germline. The V gene lost 1 base and the J gene lost 7 bases, with 11 bases spanning the gap. This CDR3 is built from 14 residues. The DNA for the CDR3 is TGCGCCAGCAGCTTGTCGACAGGAGGTGAAAAACTGTTTTTT. It encodes CASSLSTGGEKLFF.

This clone was observed a handful of times. The gene calls are TRBV11-2 and TRBJ1-4; 8 nucleotides agree with TRBD1. Germline V gene lookup returns CDR1 SGHAT and CDR2 FQNNGV. V lost 2 bases to trimming and J lost 8 bases; unmatched junction nucleotides: 4. This CDR3 spans 14 amino acids. The CDR3 bases are TGTGCCAGCAGCTTACAGGGGGCCAGGGAAAAACTGTTTTTT. Translating gives CASSLQGAREKLFF.

This clone has just a few counts. V is TRBV30 and J is TRBJ2-7; unclear D gene. Germline values: CDR1 GTSNPN, CDR2 SVGIG (reference sequence). This CDR3 region has 13 residues. The ends were cut back, 2 bases at V and 0 bases at J, with 8 bases in the middle. As DNA, the CDR3 is TGTGCCTGGAGTCAAGACAACTCCTACGAGCAGTACTTC. Its translation: CAWSQDNSYEQYF. The full variable domain, in which reference TRBV30 and TRBJ2-7 provide the parts outside the CDR3, is SQTIHQWPATLVQPVGSPLSLECTVEGTSNPNLYWYRQAAGRGLQLLFYSVGIGQISSEVPQNLSASRPQDRQFILSSKKLLLSDSGFYLCAWSQDNSYEQYFGPGTRLTVT.

This chain links TRBV7-7 with TRBJ2-1, with TRBD1 matching 8 bases. CDR3 length: 12 amino acids. J gave up 8 bases and V 4 bases, and 1 base lay outside the gene matches. From germline, CDR1 is SSHAT and CDR2 FNYEAQ (reference sequence). The CDR3 loop is CASSSQGDEQFF. DNA of the CDR3: TGTGCCAGCAGCTCACAGGGGGATGAGCAGTTCTTC.

This clone was recorded a few times. This chain joins TRBV30 and TRBJ2-2, with 12 bases identical to TRBD2. V lost 1 base and J lost 10; bases outside the gene matches: 4. Germline-derived CDR1 and CDR2 are GTSNPN and SVGIG (reference sequence). This CDR3 region has 14 residues. CDR3 bases: TGTGCCTGGAGTGGCCTAGCGGGGGGGCAGGAGCTGTTTTTT. Residues: CAWSGLAGGQELFF.

The V gene is TRBV7-2, the J gene TRBJ2-7; D is possibly TRBD1 or TRBD2 (5 bases each). This CDR3 is built from 14 residues. From germline, CDR1 is SGHTA and CDR2 FQGNSA. Trimming removed 5 bases at V and 0 bases at J, with 11 bases between. CDR3 protein: CASSARDGSYEQYF. CDR3 bases: TGTGCCAGCAGCGCCCGGGACGGCTCCTACGAGCAGTACTTC.

V usage is TRBV4-3 and J usage is TRBJ2-3, with D uncertain. The CDR3 consists of 18 residues. Looked up from germline, CDR1 is LGHNA and CDR2 is YSLEER. The V end was cut by 0 bases, the J end by 0 bases, with 16 bases between. CDR3 coding DNA: TGCGCCAGCAGCCAAGATCTAGGTCGAGCTCCTAGCACAGATACGCAGTATTTT. The encoded protein is CASSQDLGRAPSTDTQYF.

V is TRBV27 and J is TRBJ2-2; TRBD1 agrees at 7 bases. Germline-derived CDR1 and CDR2 are MNHEY and SMNVEV (reference sequence). The CDR3 consists of 15 residues. V lost 7 bases and J lost 4; bases outside the gene matches: 9. DNA for the CDR3: TGTGCCAGCAACCCAACGGGACAGCGCACCGGGGAGCTGTTTTTT. Protein sequence: CASNPTGQRTGELFF.

V and J are TRBV2 and TRBJ2-7; the D gene could be TRBD1 or TRBD2 (7 bases each). From germline, CDR1 is SNHLY and CDR2 FYNNEI. V was trimmed by 4 bases and J by 3 bases, leaving 13 bases between them. The CDR3 is 14 residues long. The CDR3 bases are TGTGCCAGCAGTGCAAGCGGGACAGTCTACGAGCAGTACTTC. It codes for CASSASGTVYEQYF.

The chain joins TRBV30 to TRBJ1-6; D is perhaps TRBD1 (5 bases). This CDR3 has 14 residues. Trimming cost V 1 base and J 7 bases, with 11 bases left between them. From germline, CDR1 is GTSNPN and CDR2 SVGIG (reference sequence). CDR3 nucleotide sequence: TGTGCCTGGAGTGAGACGACAGTCAATTCACCCCTCCACTTT. As protein: CAWSETTVNSPLHF.

For this clone: The sample holds other DNA sequences that translate to the same CDR3. The chain couples TRBV6-5 to TRBJ1-2; no clear D. Trimming removed 2 bases from V and 5 bases from J, with 3 bases in between. The CDR3 sequence is 11 residues long. Germline CDR1 MNHEY, CDR2 SVGAGI. CDR3 protein: CASSYGYGYTF. CDR3 nucleotide sequence: TGTGCCAGCAGTTACGGATATGGCTACACCTTC.

This clone turned up a few times. This rearrangement joins TRBV27 to TRBJ1-1, with D possibly being TRBD1 (5 bases). Trimming cost V 3 bases and J 7 bases, with 15 bases left between them. The CDR3 runs 14 residues. The V gene's germline CDR1 is MNHEY and CDR2 SMNVEV (reference sequence). CDR3 sequence: CASSFDRDSDEAFF. The CDR3 bases are TGTGCCAGCAGTTTTGATCGAGACAGCGATGAAGCTTTCTTT.

This clone was observed a few times. This chain joins TRBV10-3 and TRBJ2-3; 12 bases match TRBD2. The V and J ends lost 10 bases and 6 bases, in that order; junction bases with no gene match: 5. Germline loops: CDR1 ENHRY, CDR2 SYGVKD. This CDR3 spans 13 amino acids. The CDR3 DNA sequence: TGTGCCAGCTCTAGCGGGGGGGGTGATACGCAGTATTTT. Protein sequence: CASSSGGGDTQYF.

In this sample, this clone turned up a few times. The chain combines TRBV28 with TRBJ2-3; D gene unclear. The CDR3 sequence is 15 residues long. V dropped 7 bases and J dropped 4 bases, with 18 bases sitting between them. Per germline, CDR1 MDHEN and CDR2 SYDVKM. DNA of the CDR3: TGTGCCAGCACGGGTGGGCCGACACCCGCAGATACGCAGTATTTT. Protein sequence: CASTGGPTPADTQYF.

The chain employs TRBV4-2 and TRBJ2-3; the match to TRBD2 covers 11 bases. J lost 6 bases, V lost 2 bases, and 7 bases had no gene match. The CDR3 consists of 16 residues. Germline values: CDR1 LGHNA, CDR2 YNFKEQ. In DNA, the CDR3 is TGTGCCAGCAGCCAAAATAGCGGGGGGGCATGGGATACGCAGTATTTT. It is translated as CASSQNSGGAWDTQYF.

For this clone: Germline and junction disagree at one end, which may indicate a read error. This chain joins TRBV9 and TRBJ1-2; D gene uncertain. CDR1 and CDR2 (germline): SGDLS, YYNGEE. The CDR3 is 15 residues long. CDR3 DNA sequence: TGTGCCAGCACCGTAAGTCTGGAAAAGTCCTATGGCTACACCTTC. Translated, it gives CASTVSLEKSYGYTF.

This clone was counted a few times. CDR3 region: CASSYSGGGITDTQYF. In DNA, the CDR3 is TGTGCCAGCAGTTACTCCGGCGGGGGTATCACAGATACGCAGTATTTT. V and J are TRBV6-5 and TRBJ2-3, with TRBD2 identical over 7 bases. The junction had 5 bases not matched to a gene; V was cut back by 0 bases and J by 2 bases. Germline V CDR1 and CDR2: MNHEY, SVGAGI. This CDR3 comprises 16 residues.